This T cell receptor beta chain stems from a study of vaccination and CD4 T cells after COVID-19 (dated by TCRdb to about 2022). Background for the entire study: Convalescent patients had a positive SARS-CoV-2 result on nasal swab PCR, and of these patients, nine had mild disease and one had severe disease. In the convalescent cohort there were six males and four females, among whom were two Hispanic individuals, seven Caucasians, two Asians and one multiracial person. Each participant got two doses of either the Pfizer-BioNTech BNT162b2 vaccine (n=8) or the Moderna mRNA-1273 vaccine (n=2). Post-COVID blood samples from convalescent patients were collected a median of 101 days after diagnosis, with a range of about 30 to 170 days. The time from the second vaccine dose to post-vaccine blood sampling had a median of roughly 70 days and ranged from about 14 to 250 days. Overlapping spike peptide pools from SARS-CoV-2 and from the common cold coronaviruses HCoV-NL63, HCoV-OC43 and HCoV-229E were used as culture stimuli. In control cultures, a CEFX viral epitope pool was used as positive control, an HIV-1 Nef peptide pool was used as negative control, or no peptide was added. In approximately eleven COVID-19 convalescent patients and a few infection-naive healthy vaccine recipients, the spike-specific CD4+ TCR repertoire before mRNA vaccination was compared with the repertoire after mRNA vaccination. General conclusions and limits of the study: In convalescent patients, a median around 86% of post-vaccine SARS-CoV-2-reactive clones were detected only after vaccination, suggesting vaccine-specific priming. An increase in the median number of SARS-CoV-2-reactive clonotypes from approximately 21 after infection to 38 after vaccination was observed, but the change was not found to be significant. Of the vaccine-specific clones in convalescent patients, 304 of 307, or nearly all, reacted only to SARS-CoV-2 spike and did not cross-react with common cold coronaviruses. Relatively few convalescent patients were included in the study, and early timepoints after natural infection were not analyzed.

The germline V gene (reference sequence) specifies MNHEY as CDR1 and SMNVEV as CDR2. Clipping removes 3 bases from V and 8 bases from J, with 4 as the unmatched junction base count. The CDR3 runs 13 residues from the cysteine to the phenylalanine. Solely the CDR3 DNA is kept, with 39 bases framed from the first base. The treatment or condition label, read with the paper, signifies: approximately nine-day PBMC culture with coronavirus spike peptide pools or control peptides (ViraFEST assay). The study used the ViraFEST assay, which expanded antigen-specific T cells with peptide pools and then identified expanded clonotypes by TCR sequencing. Positive SARS-CoV-2 PCR tests in the convalescent patients dated from March to December 2020, before Alpha, Beta and Delta variants emerged in the United States. PBMCs were cultured at 1.5 million to 2 million per well in IMDM supplemented with 5% human AB serum and 8.5 to 10 IU/ml IL-2, with approximately 9.5 ug/ml peptide pools added. Half of the culture medium was replaced with fresh IL-2-containing medium on days 3 and 7. CD4+ T cells were isolated after approximately eleven days of culture through negative selection using the EasySep CD4+ T cell isolation kit. Ficoll-Paque Plus gradient centrifugation was used to isolate PBMCs from whole blood, and the isolated PBMCs were then either used fresh or cryopreserved at -140C. Culture conditions were generally each tested in triplicate wells.

This clonotype was detected a few times. Its antigen is currently not known. Per-nucleotide qualities are absent, and no much larger clonotype sits a single base away. The library was obtained by PCR. At the Johns Hopkins FTIC core, DNA from the cultured CD4+ T cells underwent TCR sequencing with the Oncomine TCR Beta short-read assay. Genomic DNA was extracted from the cultured CD4+ T cells with the QIAamp micro DNA kit. Oncomine TCR Beta libraries made from cultured CD4+ T cells were pooled using unique dual indexes and sequenced on an Illumina iSeq 100. The authors' analysis ran thus. Non-productive sequences were filtered out, and CDR3s that did not start with C, did not end with F or W, or were shorter than 7 amino acids were discarded. The MANAFEST web application identified antigen-specific clonotypes by comparing peptide-stimulated wells against reference wells and other culture wells. An FDR below 0.05, an odds ratio above 5, and a productive frequency above 0.1% in at least two of three replicate wells were required for clones to be considered positive. A clonotype was classed as cross-reactive if the clonotype showed significant expansion both in SARS-CoV-2 spike wells and in at least one common cold coronavirus spike condition. Similarity between CDR3 sequences was evaluated in R version 3.6.1 using Levenshtein distances (stringdist) and unrooted phylogenetic trees (ape). TCRdb passed the public sequencing reads through fastp at Q25 and MiXCR, retaining productive beta sequences. Identical CDR3 protein sequences are pooled into one entry, listed with their most common genes and DNA. For this entry, the V and J calls and clone size follow TCRdb and not the study's own pipeline. Here the sample has about 14,000 distinct CDR3 sequences; roughly 51% occur a single time. Together, the top ten hold less than 11% of the sample.

The specimen was CD4+ T cells from blood, cultured in vitro, collected before SARS-CoV-2 vaccination. The TCR originated in a human donor who had recovered from COVID-19. Recombination connected TRBV27 to TRBJ1-2; TRBD1 aligns with 9 central bases. CDR3 reads: CASSFTGGAGYTF. Here is the DNA: TGTGCCAGCAGTTTCACAGGGGGCGCCGGCTACACCTTC.